This T cell receptor beta chain was identified during a study of T cells after yellow fever vaccination. The CDR3 totals 15 residues. The germline V and J ends were trimmed by 6 bases and 0 bases, with 13 bases remaining between them. CDR1 and CDR2 from the germline V gene are SGHRS and YFSETQ. Broader study findings: A secondary response was less intense yet reached its peak sooner, at day 5 versus 15. Most primary-vaccination clones reappeared after the booster (about 97% CD4, about 87% CD8).

TCRdb reanalysed the 5' RACE reads using MiXCR and keeps one entry per CDR3 protein. The profile shows more than 300,000 distinct CDR3 sequences, around a tenth of them singletons. A note on this clonotype: Antigen: not known.

The clonotype originates from a man younger than 35 who received the YFV17D yellow fever vaccine. The J gene is TRBJ2-1, the V gene TRBV5-1; D may be TRBD1 (5 bases). The material was CD4+ T cells sorted from PBMCs, obtained 45 days after the yellow fever booster vaccination. CDR3 nucleotides: TGCGCCAGCACCGACAGAATGACCTCCTACAATGAGCAGTTCTTC. Its protein is CASTDRMTSYNEQFF.